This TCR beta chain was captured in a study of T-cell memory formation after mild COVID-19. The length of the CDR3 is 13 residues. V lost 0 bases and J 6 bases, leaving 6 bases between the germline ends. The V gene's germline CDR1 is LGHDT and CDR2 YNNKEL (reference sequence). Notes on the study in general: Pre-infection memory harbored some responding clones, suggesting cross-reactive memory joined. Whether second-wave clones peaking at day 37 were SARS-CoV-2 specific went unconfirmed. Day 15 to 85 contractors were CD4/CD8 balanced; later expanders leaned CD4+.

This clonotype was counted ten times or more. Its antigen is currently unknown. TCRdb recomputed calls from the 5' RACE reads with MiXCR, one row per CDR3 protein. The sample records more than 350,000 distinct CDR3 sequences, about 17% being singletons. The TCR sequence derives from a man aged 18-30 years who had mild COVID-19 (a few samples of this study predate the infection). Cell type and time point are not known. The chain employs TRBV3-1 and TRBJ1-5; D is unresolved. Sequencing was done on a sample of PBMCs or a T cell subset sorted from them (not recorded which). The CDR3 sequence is CASSQDIGQPQHF. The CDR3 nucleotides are TGTGCCAGCAGCCAAGATATCGGTCAGCCCCAGCATTTT.